The sample holds many counts of the clone carrying this T cell receptor beta chain. This entry belongs to a study of Graves' ophthalmopathy and Graves' hyperthyroidism. At the level of the study: Untreated patients at initial diagnosis provided peripheral blood.

TCR beta CDR3 amplification used RNA transcripts. The workflow started with a first-round RT-PCR run with HTBI primers and then moved on to a second-round multiplex PCR. MiXCR was run by TCRdb on the multiplex PCR reads, yielding one entry per CDR3 protein. The sample carries about 700,000 distinct CDR3 sequences, roughly 40% recorded once. Ophthalmopathy donors showed moderate-to-severe activity, CAS ≥3, NOSPECS ≥4 and a duration under 3 months. This CDR3 has 15 residues. The J segment lost 2 bases and the V segment lost 10 bases, leaving 7 bases of the junction unmatched. Germline CDR1 ENHRY, CDR2 SYGVKD.

The chain carries TRBV10-3 and TRBJ2-2, with 10 bases lining up with TRBD1. The material sequenced was peripheral blood. The clonotype comes from an adult man with Graves' ophthalmopathy. The CDR3 bases are TGTGCCACCCAAGACAGGGGGCTTAACACCGGGGAGCTGTTTTTT. Protein product: CATQDRGLNTGELFF.